Following are 21 T cell receptor beta chains from one sample sequenced in a study of blood T cell repertoires in COVID-19. Profiling relied on immunoSEQ multiplex PCR, and the TCRdb table lists in-frame clones only, not all of them. Among about 150,000 clones listed, 75% to 90% were seen once. Sequences were obtained from peripheral blood. The receptors here all came from a man aged 55 to 70 with acute or convalescent COVID-19.

The rearrangement joins TRBV6-5 to TRBJ2-2; 8 bases line up with TRBD2. The junction had 2 bases not matched to a gene; V was cut back by 0 bases and J by 2 bases. Germline CDR1 MNHEY, CDR2 SVGAGI. The length of the CDR3 is 16 residues. CDR3 protein: CASSYSGGANTGELFF. CDR3 nucleotides: TGTGCCAGCAGTTACTCCGGGGGGGCCAACACCGGGGAGCTGTTTTTT.

V gene TRBV5-1 combines with J gene TRBJ1-2, with TRBD1 matching over 7 bases. The length of the CDR3 is 16 residues. Per germline, CDR1 SGHRS and CDR2 YFSETQ. The V segment lost 0 bases and the J segment 4 bases; nucleotides outside the gene matches: 9. The CDR3 nucleotides are TGCGCCAGCAGCTTGGATCCGACAGGGAGGTTCTATGGCTACACCTTC. Translated: CASSLDPTGRFYGYTF.

The rearrangement uses TRBV2 and TRBJ1-2; weak D call: TRBD1 (6 bases). The germline V gene has CDR1 SNHLY and CDR2 FYNNEI. Trimming removed 0 bases from V and 7 bases from J, with 9 bases in between. This CDR3 is built from 13 residues. CDR3 DNA sequence: TGTGCCAGCAGTGAAGCCGACAGGCTTGGCTACACCTTC. Translation gives CASSEADRLGYTF.

This chain joins TRBV28 and TRBJ1-5; TRBD1 matches at 12 bases. J lost 7 bases, V lost 6 bases, and 4 bases had no gene match. Germline-derived CDR1 and CDR2 are MDHEN and SYDVKM. This CDR3 is built from 14 residues. This CDR3 reads CASSRGQGAQPQHF. The CDR3 DNA reads TGTGCCAGCAGCAGGGGACAGGGGGCGCAGCCCCAGCATTTT.

The chain recombines TRBV11-3 with TRBJ2-7, with 8 bases matching TRBD2. CDR3 length equals 14 residues. The V segment lost 4 bases and the J segment 2 bases; nucleotides outside the gene matches: 4. The germline gives CDR1 SGHNT, CDR2 YENEEA. The CDR3 sequence is CASSSGLVPYEQYF. CDR3 DNA: TGTGCCAGCAGCTCGGGACTAGTCCCCTACGAGCAGTACTTC.

The chain combines TRBV7-3 with TRBJ2-7; 9 bases line up with TRBD2. J gave up 4 bases and V 5 bases, and 6 bases lay outside the gene matches. The CDR3 is made up of 14 amino acids. Germline assignment: CDR1 SGHTA and CDR2 FQGTGA. The CDR3 spells CASSGASGEYEQYF. The CDR3 nucleotides read TGTGCCAGCAGCGGGGCTAGCGGGGAATACGAGCAGTACTTC.

V usage is TRBV28 and J usage is TRBJ2-1, with D perhaps TRBD1 (7 bases). V gave up 6 bases and J gave up 14 bases, with 17 bases separating them. This CDR3 is 12 amino acids long. Looked up from germline, CDR1 is MDHEN and CDR2 is SYDVKM. DNA for the CDR3: TGTGCCAGCAGGGACGGAGGGGGCAAGGAGTTCTTC. Amino acid sequence: CASRDGGGKEFF.

The chain links TRBV11-2 to TRBJ2-3; 9 positions agree with TRBD2. V was pared by 5 bases and J by 6 bases, with 6 bases of the junction left unmatched. There are 14 residues in the CDR3. The germline V gene encodes CDR1 SGHAT and CDR2 FQNNGV. The DNA of the CDR3 is TGTGCCAGCAGCCTCGGGACTAGCTGGGATACGCAGTATTTT. Its translation is CASSLGTSWDTQYF. Filled out from reference TRBV11-2 and TRBJ2-3, the complete variable domain reads EAGVAQSPRYKIIEKRQSVAFWCNPISGHATLYWYQQILGQGPKLLIQFQNNGVVDDSQLPKDRFSAERLKGVDSTLKIQPAKLEDSAVYLCASSLGTSWDTQYFGPGTRLTVL.

This sequence joins TRBV18 and TRBJ1-5, with TRBD1 as a possible D gene (5 bases). The CDR3 is 14 residues long. Per germline, CDR1 KGHSH and CDR2 LQKENI. Trimming pared 4 bases from V and 7 bases from J, leaving 14 bases between. The CDR3 protein is CASSQTVGNQPQHF. DNA for the CDR3: TGTGCCAGCTCACAGACAGTTGGGAACCAGCCCCAGCATTTT.

V usage is TRBV10-3 and J usage is TRBJ2-7, with D possibly TRBD2 on 5 matching bases. V was cut by 2 bases and J by 3 bases, with 17 bases left in between. This CDR3 is 16 amino acids long. Germline CDR1 reads ENHRY; CDR2 reads SYGVKD. CDR3 sequence: CAISEHQLATFYEQYF. The CDR3 DNA reads TGTGCCATCAGTGAGCACCAGCTAGCTACGTTCTACGAGCAGTACTTC.

This clone appeared a single time. V and J are TRBV5-5 and TRBJ1-5, with a possible D match to TRBD1 (6 bases). V was shortened by 0 bases and J by 7 bases, with 14 bases between the two germline ends. Germline lookup yields CDR1 SGHKS and CDR2 YYEKEE (reference sequence). This CDR3 has 15 residues. The DNA for the CDR3 is TGTGCCAGCAGCTTGGAGGCCAGGGGTGGGCAGCCCCAGCATTTT. Its translation: CASSLEARGGQPQHF. Supplemented by reference TRBV5-5 and TRBJ1-5, the full variable domain reads DAGVTQSPTHLIKTRGQQVTLRCSPISGHKSVSWYQQVLGQGPQFIFQYYEKEERGRGNFPDRFSARQFPNYSSELNVNALLLGDSALYLCASSLEARGGQPQHFGDGTRLSIL.

The genes are TRBV6-2 or TRBV6-3 and TRBJ2-4; 8 bases map to TRBD2. V lost 5 bases, J lost 6 bases, and 9 bases stayed unmatched. The germline CDR1 and CDR2 sequences are MNHEY and SVGEGT. CDR3 length equals 15 residues. The CDR3 sequence: CASSTLGGARNIQYF. The CDR3, as DNA: TGTGCCAGCAGTACCCTCGGGGGGGCTAGAAACATTCAGTACTTC.

This clone was detected a few times. J is TRBJ2-7 and V is TRBV9; tentatively, D is TRBD1 (5 bases). The CDR3 is made up of 15 amino acids. V dropped 0 bases and J dropped 4 bases, with 14 bases sitting between them. Germline V gene lookup returns CDR1 SGDLS and CDR2 YYNGEE. The CDR3 region is CASSVDWGRSYEQYF. In DNA, the CDR3 is TGTGCCAGCAGCGTAGACTGGGGCAGATCGTACGAGCAGTACTTC.

This clone was seen more than once but under ten times. The chain is built from TRBV5-6 and TRBJ1-6; TRBD1 is a possible D gene (5 bases). Germline V CDR1 and CDR2: SGHDT, YYEEEE. V lost 2 bases and J 7 bases, leaving 10 bases between the germline ends. The CDR3 is made up of 14 amino acids. The CDR3 loop is CASSLRTINSPLHF. In DNA, the CDR3 is TGTGCCAGCAGCTTAAGGACAATCAATTCACCCCTCCACTTT.

The V call is TRBV12-3 or TRBV12-4, the J call TRBJ2-7; TRBD2 might be the D (6 bases). The V end was cut by 5 bases, the J end by 6 bases, with 14 bases between. The CDR3 spans 13 residues. The CDR3 DNA is TGTGCCAGCAGTCGACGGGGACTCGGCGAGCAGTACTTC. Its protein product is CASSRRGLGEQYF.

This clone was counted only a few times. The rearrangement joins TRBV3-1 (or the pseudogene TRBV3-2) to TRBJ1-1, with D possibly being TRBD1 (6 bases). Germline CDR1 is LGHDT and CDR2 is YNNKEL (reference sequence). The germline V and J ends were trimmed by 6 bases and 1 base, with 15 bases remaining between them. CDR3 length: 15 amino acids. CDR3 nucleotide sequence: TGTGCCAGCAGGCAGCGGGGGCAGGGGAACACTGAAGCTTTCTTT. This codes for CASRQRGQGNTEAFF.

This clone showed up just once. V gene TRBV19 combines with J gene TRBJ2-5; 10 nucleotides agree with TRBD2. Unmatched junction bases numbered 5, after V lost 2 bases and J lost 5 bases. The CDR3 totals 15 residues. The germline gives CDR1 LNHDA, CDR2 SQIVND (reference sequence). The CDR3 here is CASSIKLAGVETQYF. The CDR3 nucleotides are TGTGCCAGTAGTATAAAGCTAGCGGGAGTGGAGACCCAGTACTTC.

The chain employs TRBV6-5 and TRBJ1-5; possibly TRBD1 for D (5 bases). The V and J ends lost 5 bases and 0 bases respectively, with 11 bases between them. The germline V gene has CDR1 MNHEY and CDR2 SVGAGI. This CDR3 comprises 15 residues. The CDR3 bases are TGTGCCAGCAGTATGACAGCTTTTAGCAATCAGCCCCAGCATTTT. Its translation: CASSMTAFSNQPQHF.

V gene TRBV12-3 or TRBV12-4 combines with J gene TRBJ2-1; the match to TRBD1 covers 8 bases. After removal of 6 bases from V and 7 bases from J, the junction contained 5 bases not matched to a gene. The CDR3 contains 13 residues. The CDR3 DNA reads as TGTGCCAGCAGCCAGGACAGGGTTAATGAGCAGTTCTTC. Amino acid sequence: CASSQDRVNEQFF.

The chain is built from TRBV5-6 and TRBJ1-3; weak D call: TRBD1 (5 bases). This CDR3 is built from 15 residues. The V end lost 4 bases, the J end lost 2 bases, and 13 bases lay between the germline ends. Germline lookup yields CDR1 SGHDT and CDR2 YYEEEE. This CDR3 is CASSVRVTAGNTIYF. For the CDR3, the DNA is TGTGCCAGCAGCGTCAGGGTGACGGCTGGAAACACCATATATTTT.

This clone was observed once. The chain has TRBV18 and TRBJ2-7; a possible D gene is TRBD2 (5 bases). This CDR3 has 12 residues. The V and J ends lost 3 bases and 4 bases respectively, with 7 bases between them. Germline lookup yields CDR1 KGHSH and CDR2 LQKENI. CDR3 coding DNA: TGTGCCAGCTCACCGGACTTTTACGAGCAGTACTTC. The encoded protein is CASSPDFYEQYF.